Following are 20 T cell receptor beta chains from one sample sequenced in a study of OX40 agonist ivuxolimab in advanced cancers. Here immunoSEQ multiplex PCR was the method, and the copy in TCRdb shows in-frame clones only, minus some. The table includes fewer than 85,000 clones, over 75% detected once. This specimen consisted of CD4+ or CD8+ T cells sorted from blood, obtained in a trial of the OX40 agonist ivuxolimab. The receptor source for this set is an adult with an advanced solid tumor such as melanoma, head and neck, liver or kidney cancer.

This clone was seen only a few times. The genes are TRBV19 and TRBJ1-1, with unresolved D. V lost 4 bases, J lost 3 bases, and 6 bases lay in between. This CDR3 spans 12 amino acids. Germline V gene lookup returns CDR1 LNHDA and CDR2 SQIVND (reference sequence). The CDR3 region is CASSNRYTEAFF. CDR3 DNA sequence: TGTGCCAGTAGTAATAGGTACACTGAAGCTTTCTTT.

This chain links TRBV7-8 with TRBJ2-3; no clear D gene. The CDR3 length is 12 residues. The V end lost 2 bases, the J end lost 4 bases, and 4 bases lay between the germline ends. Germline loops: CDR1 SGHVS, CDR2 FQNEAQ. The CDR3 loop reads CASSLRADTQYF. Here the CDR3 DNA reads TGTGCCAGCAGCTTACGTGCAGATACGCAGTATTTT.

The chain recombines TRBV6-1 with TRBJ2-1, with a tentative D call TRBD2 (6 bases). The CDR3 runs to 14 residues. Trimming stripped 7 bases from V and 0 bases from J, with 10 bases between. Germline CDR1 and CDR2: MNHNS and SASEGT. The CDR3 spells CASTRESSYNEQFF. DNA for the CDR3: TGTGCCAGCACCCGGGAGAGCTCCTACAATGAGCAGTTCTTC.

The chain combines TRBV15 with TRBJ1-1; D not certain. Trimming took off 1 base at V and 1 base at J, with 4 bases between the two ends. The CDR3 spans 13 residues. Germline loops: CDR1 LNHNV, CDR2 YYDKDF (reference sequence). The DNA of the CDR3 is TGTGCCACCAGCAGAGTTGCGAACACTGAAGCTTTCTTT. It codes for CATSRVANTEAFF.

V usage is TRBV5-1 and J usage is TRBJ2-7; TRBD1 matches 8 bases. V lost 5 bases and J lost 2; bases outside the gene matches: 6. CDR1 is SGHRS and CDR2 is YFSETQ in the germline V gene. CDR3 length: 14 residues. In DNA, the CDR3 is TGCGCCAGCAGTCGTACAGGGGGGACCTACGAGCAGTACTTC. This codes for CASSRTGGTYEQYF.

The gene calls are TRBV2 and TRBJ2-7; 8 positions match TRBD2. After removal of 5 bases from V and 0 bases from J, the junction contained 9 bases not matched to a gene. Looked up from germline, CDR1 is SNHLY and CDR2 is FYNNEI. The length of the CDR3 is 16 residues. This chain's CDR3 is CASSTGESGSSYEQYF. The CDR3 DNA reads TGTGCCAGCAGTACAGGAGAGAGCGGGAGCTCCTACGAGCAGTACTTC.

CDR3 sequence reads: CASSLSGVIVNTIYF. The DNA for the CDR3 is TGCGCCAGCAGCTTGAGCGGGGTTATAGTAAACACCATATATTTT. The chain combines TRBV5-1 with TRBJ1-3; no clear D. V was shortened by 1 base and J by 6 bases, with 14 bases between the two germline ends. This CDR3 comprises 15 residues. Germline V gene lookup returns CDR1 SGHRS and CDR2 YFSETQ. Supplemented by reference TRBV5-1 and TRBJ1-3, the full variable domain reads KAGVTQTPRYLIKTRGQQVTLSCSPISGHRSVSWYQQTPGQGLQFLFEYFSETQRNKGNFPGRFSGRQFSNSRSEMNVSTLELGDSALYLCASSLSGVIVNTIYFGEGSWLTVV.

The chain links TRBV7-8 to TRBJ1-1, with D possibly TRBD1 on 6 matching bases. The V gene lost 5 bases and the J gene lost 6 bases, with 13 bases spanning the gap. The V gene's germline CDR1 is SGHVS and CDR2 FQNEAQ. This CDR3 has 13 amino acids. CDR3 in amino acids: CASSIQGIAEAFF. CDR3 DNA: TGTGCCAGCAGCATACAGGGCATCGCTGAAGCTTTCTTT.

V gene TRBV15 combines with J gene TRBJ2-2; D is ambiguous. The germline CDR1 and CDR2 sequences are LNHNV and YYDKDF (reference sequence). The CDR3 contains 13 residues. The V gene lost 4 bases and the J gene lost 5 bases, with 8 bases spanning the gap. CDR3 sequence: CATSISETGELFF. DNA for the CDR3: TGTGCCACCAGCATTTCTGAAACCGGGGAGCTGTTTTTT.

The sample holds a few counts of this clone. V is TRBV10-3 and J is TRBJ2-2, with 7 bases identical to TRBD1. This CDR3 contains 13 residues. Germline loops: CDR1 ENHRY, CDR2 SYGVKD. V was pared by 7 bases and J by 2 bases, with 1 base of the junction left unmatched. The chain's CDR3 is CAINRGNTGELFF. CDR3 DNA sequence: TGTGCCATCAACAGGGGAAACACCGGGGAGCTGTTTTTT.

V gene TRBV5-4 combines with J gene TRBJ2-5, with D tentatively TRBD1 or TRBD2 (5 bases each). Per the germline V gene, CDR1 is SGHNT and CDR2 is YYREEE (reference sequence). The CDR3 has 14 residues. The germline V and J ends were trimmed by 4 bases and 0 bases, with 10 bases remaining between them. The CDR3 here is CASSVRGNQETQYF. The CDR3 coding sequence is TGTGCCAGCAGCGTGAGGGGCAACCAAGAGACCCAGTACTTC.

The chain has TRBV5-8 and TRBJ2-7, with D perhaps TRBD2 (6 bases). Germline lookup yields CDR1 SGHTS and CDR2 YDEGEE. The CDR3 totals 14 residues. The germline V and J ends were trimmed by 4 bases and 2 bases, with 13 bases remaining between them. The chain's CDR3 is CASSPGLPPYEQYF. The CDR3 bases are TGTGCCAGCAGCCCGGGACTCCCTCCCTACGAGCAGTACTTC.

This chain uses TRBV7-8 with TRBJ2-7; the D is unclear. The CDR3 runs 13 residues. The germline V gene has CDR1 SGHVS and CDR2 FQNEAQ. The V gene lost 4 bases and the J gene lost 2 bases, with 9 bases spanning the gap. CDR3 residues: CASSYPGPYEQYF. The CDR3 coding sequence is TGTGCCAGCAGCTATCCCGGTCCCTACGAGCAGTACTTC.

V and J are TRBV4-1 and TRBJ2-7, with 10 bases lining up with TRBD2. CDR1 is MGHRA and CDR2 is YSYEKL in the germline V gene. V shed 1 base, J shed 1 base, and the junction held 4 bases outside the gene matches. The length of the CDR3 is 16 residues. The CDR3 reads CASSQGPAGGSYEQYF. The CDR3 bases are TGCGCCAGCAGCCAAGGCCCAGCGGGAGGGTCCTACGAGCAGTACTTC.

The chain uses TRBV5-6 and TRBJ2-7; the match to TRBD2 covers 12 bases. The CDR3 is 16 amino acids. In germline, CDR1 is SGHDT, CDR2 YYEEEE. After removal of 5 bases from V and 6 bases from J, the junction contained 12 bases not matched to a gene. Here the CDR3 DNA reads TGTGCCAGCAGTGCAGGACTAGCGGGATACCCCACCGAGCAGTACTTC. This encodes CASSAGLAGYPTEQYF.

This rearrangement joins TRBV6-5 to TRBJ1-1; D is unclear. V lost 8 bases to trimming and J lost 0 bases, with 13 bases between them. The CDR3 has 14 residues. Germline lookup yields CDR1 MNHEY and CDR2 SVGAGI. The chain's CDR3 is CASRSRGLNTEAFF. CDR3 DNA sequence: TGTGCCAGCCGGTCGAGAGGTTTGAACACTGAAGCTTTCTTT.

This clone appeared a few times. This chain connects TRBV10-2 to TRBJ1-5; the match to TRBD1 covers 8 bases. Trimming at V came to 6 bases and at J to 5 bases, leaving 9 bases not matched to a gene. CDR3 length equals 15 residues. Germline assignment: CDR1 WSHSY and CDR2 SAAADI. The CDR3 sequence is CASSLRTGRDQPQHF. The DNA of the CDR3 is TGCGCCAGCAGCCTCAGGACAGGGCGCGATCAGCCCCAGCATTTT.

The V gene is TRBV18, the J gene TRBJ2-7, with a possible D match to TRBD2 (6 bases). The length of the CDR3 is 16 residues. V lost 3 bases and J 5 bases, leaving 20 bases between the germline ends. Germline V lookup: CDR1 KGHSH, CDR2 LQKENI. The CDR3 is CASSPDPSGLLHEQYF. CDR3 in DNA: TGTGCCAGCTCACCGGACCCCTCGGGACTCCTCCACGAGCAGTACTTC.

CDR3 sequence (DNA): TGTGCCAGTAGGGACAGGGTATCCGCAGATACGCAGTATTTT. Translated, it gives CASRDRVSADTQYF. J is TRBJ2-3 and V is TRBV19; TRBD1 matches 8 bases. The CDR3 totals 14 residues. The trim removed 6 bases at V and 4 bases at J, leaving 6 bases unmatched. The germline V gene has CDR1 LNHDA and CDR2 SQIVND (reference sequence).

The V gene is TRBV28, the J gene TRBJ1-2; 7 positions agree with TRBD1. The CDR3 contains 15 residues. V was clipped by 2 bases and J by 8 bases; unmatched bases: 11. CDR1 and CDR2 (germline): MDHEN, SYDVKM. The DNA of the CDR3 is TGTGCCAGCAGTTTAGAGGAACAGGGGATGAGAGGCTACACCTTC. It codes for CASSLEEQGMRGYTF.